Described below is a single T cell receptor beta chain sequence and its context. The sample belongs to a study of CD8 T cells in Susac syndrome. Looked up from germline, CDR1 is GTSNPN and CDR2 is SVGIG (reference sequence). Trimming took 3 bases from V and 8 from J, leaving 10 bases between them. The CDR3 contains 12 residues. RNA in amounts of roughly 0.5 to 1 ug was reverse transcribed with random hexamers. Coverage of TCR beta CDR3 amplification by immunoSEQ multiplex PCR extended to 54 Vbeta and 13 Jbeta. TCRdb re-called the immunoSEQ multiplex PCR reads through MiXCR, storing one row per CDR3 protein. The sample holds approximately 140,000 distinct CDR3 sequences, approximately 95% seen once. TCR beta from blood CD8+ and CD4+ T cells was sequenced. Treatment-naive patients with stable or active relapsing-remitting disease served as multiple sclerosis controls.

The receptor was isolated from a human donor with multiple sclerosis. The material sequenced was CD4+ T cells from PBMCs. The chain combines TRBV30 with TRBJ1-4, with D unresolved. CDR3 DNA sequence: TGTGCCTGGAGGCCCACTGGGGAAAAACTGTTTTTT. It specifies CAWRPTGEKLFF. Full variable domain (missing parts from reference TRBV30 and TRBJ1-4): SQTIHQWPATLVQPVGSPLSLECTVEGTSNPNLYWYRQAAGRGLQLLFYSVGIGQISSEVPQNLSASRPQDRQFILSSKKLLLSDSGFYLCAWRPTGEKLFFGSGTQLSVL.